A single sample is the source of the 5 T cell receptor beta chains below, sequenced in a study of blood T cell repertoires in COVID-19 (TCRdb year 2020). The receptor library was made with the immunoSEQ multiplex PCR assay. Entries here come from immuneACCESS through TCRdb and include only in-frame sequences with V and J called. Some clones fail to appear in such tables; in the studies checked, an unresolved V gene covers under half of the shortfall, and the cause of the remainder is unknown. Across this sample there are roughly 190,000 clones, with approximately 86% seen only once. The ten top clones hold under 3.5% of the sample. The sequenced sample was peripheral blood. The receptors here all came from a man aged 70-80 years with acute or convalescent COVID-19.

The chain recombines TRBV4-2 with TRBJ2-5; TRBD2 agrees at 9 bases. The germline CDR1 and CDR2 sequences are LGHNA and YNFKEQ. The junction had 7 bases not matched to a gene; V was cut back by 0 bases and J by 5 bases. The CDR3 loop spans 16 amino acids. The CDR3 reads CASSQDGRGGRETQYF. CDR3 sequence (DNA): TGTGCCAGCAGCCAAGATGGGCGGGGGGGCCGTGAGACCCAGTACTTC.

The table lists this clone with a few counts. The gene calls are TRBV5-1 and TRBJ1-1; D is undetermined. Trimming took off 1 base at V and 7 bases at J, with 14 bases between the two ends. CDR1 and CDR2 (germline): SGHRS, YFSETQ. This CDR3 comprises 14 residues. CDR3: CASSLLKEGSEAFF. The CDR3 DNA reads TGCGCCAGCAGCTTGTTAAAGGAGGGCAGTGAAGCTTTCTTT.

This chain uses TRBV7-9 with TRBJ1-2; TRBD1 is a possible D gene (6 bases). With 1 base removed from V and 6 bases from J, the gap between germline ends came to 9 bases. Germline assignment: CDR1 SEHNR and CDR2 FQNEAQ (reference sequence). The CDR3 contains 13 residues. CDR3 sequence: CASSLEGGNGYTF. As DNA, the CDR3 is TGTGCCAGCAGCTTAGAAGGGGGAAATGGCTACACCTTC.

V gene TRBV28 combines with J gene TRBJ2-5, with 10 nucleotides matching TRBD1. Trimming removed 4 bases from V and 4 bases from J; junction bases left unmatched: 6. Germline V gene data show CDR1 as MDHEN and CDR2 as SYDVKM. The CDR3 runs 15 residues. The CDR3: CASSYPGQGGETQYF. Written as DNA, the CDR3 is TGTGCCAGCAGTTACCCCGGACAGGGGGGAGAGACCCAGTACTTC.

About this clone: This sample includes further DNA sequences coding for the same CDR3. The gene calls are TRBV5-4 and TRBJ2-3; unclear D gene. The V end was cut by 0 bases, the J end by 6 bases, with 8 bases between. The CDR3 has 13 residues. Per germline, CDR1 SGHNT and CDR2 YYREEE (reference sequence). The CDR3 bases are TGTGCCAGCAGCTTGGGAGGAACGGATACGCAGTATTTT. The encoded protein is CASSLGGTDTQYF.